This TCR beta chain was observed in a study of OX40 agonist ivuxolimab in advanced cancers. Across the whole study: Cancers in dose escalation were hepatocellular, melanoma, renal cell and head and neck. Broader study findings: CD4+ and CD8+ T cells in blood underwent clonal expansion by week 6 at 0.1 to 3.0 mg/kg.

Points on this clone: Its antigen is not identified.

Profiled with immunoSEQ multiplex PCR; TCRdb holds only in-frame clones, not every one. The sample holds approximately 72,000 clones; 80% to 90% are singletons and the top ten take approximately 0.86%. The CDR3 loop spans 12 amino acids. The ends were cut back, 5 bases at V and 9 bases at J, with 11 bases in the middle. Germline CDR1 reads SEHNR; CDR2 reads FQNEAQ (reference sequence). This TCR came from an adult with an advanced solid tumor such as melanoma, head and neck, liver or kidney cancer. V is TRBV7-9 and J is TRBJ2-1; D unclear. The sample in question was CD4+ or CD8+ T cells sorted from blood, obtained in a trial of the OX40 agonist ivuxolimab. In DNA, the CDR3 is TGTGCCAGCAGCCTAGGGTATGGTGAGCAGTTCTTC. Amino acid sequence: CASSLGYGEQFF. Filled out from reference TRBV7-9 and TRBJ2-1, the complete variable domain reads DTGVSQNPRHKITKRGQNVTFRCDPISEHNRLYWYRQTLGQGPEFLTYFQNEAQLEKSRLLSDRFSAERPKGSFSTLEIQRTEQGDSAMYLCASSLGYGEQFFGPGTRLTVL.